Below are 22 T cell receptor beta chains sequenced from a single sample in a study of blood T cell repertoires in COVID-19. Only in-frame clones appear in the TCRdb table, and some are missing; sequencing was by immunoSEQ multiplex PCR. The sample lists roughly 250,000 clones, approximately 92% occurring once. Sample: PBMCs or T cells enriched from blood (not recorded which). Receptors were obtained from a woman between 18 and 29 years old who had recovered from COVID-19.

V usage is TRBV6-6 and J usage is TRBJ1-1; 7 bases agree with TRBD1. Germline assignment: CDR1 MNHNY and CDR2 SVGAGI (reference sequence). V was clipped by 7 bases and J by 5 bases; unmatched bases: 10. The CDR3 length is 14 residues. This chain's CDR3 is CASTYRGQGTEAFF. CDR3 coding DNA: TGTGCCAGCACCTACAGGGGCCAGGGGACTGAAGCTTTCTTT.

The chain uses TRBV6-6 and TRBJ1-4; tentative D call: TRBD1 (5 bases). There are 11 residues in the CDR3. CDR1 and CDR2 from the germline V gene are MNHNY and SVGAGI (reference sequence). With 8 bases removed from V and 8 bases from J, the gap between germline ends came to 9 bases. CDR3: CASGAREKLFF. The CDR3 DNA reads TGTGCCAGCGGGGCTCGGGAAAAACTGTTTTTT.

The chain links TRBV2 to TRBJ2-1, with 7 bases lining up with TRBD1. Germline V gene lookup returns CDR1 SNHLY and CDR2 FYNNEI. This CDR3 is built from 14 residues. V lost 6 bases to trimming and J lost 5 bases; unmatched junction nucleotides: 7. CDR3 protein: CASRNRGLNNEQFF. The DNA for the CDR3 is TGTGCCAGCAGAAACAGGGGCCTGAACAATGAGCAGTTCTTC.

The J gene is TRBJ2-3, the V gene TRBV3-1 (or the pseudogene TRBV3-2), with a possible D match to TRBD2 (7 bases). This CDR3 is built from 16 residues. Trimming stripped 2 bases from V and 4 bases from J, with 16 bases between. Germline CDR1 reads LGHDT; CDR2 reads YNNKEL (reference sequence). The CDR3 sequence is CASSQNPRGAADTQYF. CDR3 in DNA: TGTGCCAGCAGCCAAAACCCCCGGGGGGCAGCAGATACGCAGTATTTT.

This clone appeared a few times. The CDR3 sequence: CASSLAGQGRSNYGYTF. The DNA of the CDR3 is TGTGCCAGCAGCTTAGCCGGACAGGGGCGTTCCAACTATGGCTACACCTTC. The chain uses TRBV7-8 and TRBJ1-2; TRBD1 agrees at 9 bases. CDR1 and CDR2 (germline): SGHVS, FQNEAQ. There are 17 residues in the CDR3. V trimming: 0 bases; J trimming: 2 bases; junction bases outside the gene matches: 7.

The chain joins TRBV19 to TRBJ2-7, with 8 bases identical to TRBD1. This CDR3 has 15 amino acids. The germline V gene encodes CDR1 LNHDA and CDR2 SQIVND (reference sequence). Trimming cost V 4 bases and J 4 bases; bases outside gene matches: 9. CDR3 residues: CASSNSGTGTYEQYF. CDR3 DNA: TGTGCCAGTAGTAACTCCGGGACAGGAACTTACGAGCAGTACTTC.

The V gene is TRBV28, the J gene TRBJ2-3, with 8 positions matching TRBD2. With V trimmed by 3 bases and J by 2 bases, 7 bases remained unmatched. Germline V CDR1 and CDR2: MDHEN, SYDVKM. This CDR3 contains 16 residues. The CDR3 region has the DNA TGTGCCAGCAGTTTTACGGGACTAGGCCTCACAGATACGCAGTATTTT. Translation gives CASSFTGLGLTDTQYF.

A single count supports this clone. The V and J genes are TRBV18 and TRBJ2-3; D ambiguous. The V gene's germline CDR1 is KGHSH and CDR2 LQKENI. The V and J ends lost 4 bases and 3 bases respectively, with 8 bases between them. CDR3 length: 13 amino acids. The chain's CDR3 is CASSLGATDTQYF. The CDR3 DNA sequence: TGTGCCAGCTCACTAGGAGCGACAGATACGCAGTATTTT.

The V call is TRBV7-9, the J call TRBJ2-1, with TRBD2 matching 14 bases. This CDR3 has 16 residues. Trimming cost V 7 bases and J 6 bases; bases outside gene matches: 8. Germline V gene sequence: CDR1 SEHNR, CDR2 FQNEAQ (reference sequence). The CDR3 sequence is CASTGGTSGGLNEQFF. The CDR3 nucleotides read TGTGCCAGCACAGGAGGGACTAGCGGGGGCCTCAATGAGCAGTTCTTC.

The V and J genes are TRBV5-6 and TRBJ2-7, with 9 bases fitting TRBD1. Germline V gives CDR1 SGHDT, CDR2 YYEEEE. The CDR3 sequence is 14 residues long. V lost 3 bases to trimming and J lost 6 bases; unmatched junction nucleotides: 7. CDR3 region: CASSSGQGSVEQYF. CDR3 bases: TGTGCCAGCAGCTCGGGACAGGGATCGGTCGAGCAGTACTTC.

The chain employs TRBV5-6 and TRBJ1-6; TRBD1 is a possible D gene (5 bases). This CDR3 spans 13 amino acids. Trimming left V 5 bases short and J 8 bases short, with 11 bases between. In germline, CDR1 is SGHDT, CDR2 YYEEEE. The CDR3, as DNA: TGTGCCAGCAGTTCTACAGGTTATTCACCCCTCCACTTT. Its translation is CASSSTGYSPLHF.

The chain links TRBV5-1 to TRBJ2-4, with D maybe TRBD2 (5 bases). V was cut by 4 bases and J by 0 bases, with 14 bases left in between. The germline V gene has CDR1 SGHRS and CDR2 YFSETQ. The CDR3 runs to 16 residues. For the CDR3, the DNA is TGCGCCAGCAGCCCAGAGGGCTCTTTAGCCAAAAACATTCAGTACTTC. Its translation is CASSPEGSLAKNIQYF.

The chain links TRBV19 to TRBJ1-5, with D possibly TRBD1 on 5 matching bases. The CDR3 is 17 amino acids. Germline assignment: CDR1 LNHDA and CDR2 SQIVND (reference sequence). Trimming shortened V by 1 base and J by 2 bases, and 15 bases separated the two germline ends. CDR3 sequence (DNA): TGTGCCAGTAGTATAGGCCGGGGGGGGAACGGCAATCAGCCCCAGCATTTT. Residues: CASSIGRGGNGNQPQHF. Drawing the rest from reference TRBV19 and TRBJ1-5, the complete variable domain is DGGITQSPKYLFRKEGQNVTLSCEQNLNHDAMYWYRQDPGQGLRLIYYSQIVNDFQKGDIAEGYSVSREKKESFPLTVTSAQKNPTAFYLCASSIGRGGNGNQPQHFGDGTRLSIL.

This rearrangement joins TRBV7-8 to TRBJ1-6; 8 nucleotides align to TRBD1. From germline, CDR1 is SGHVS and CDR2 FQNEAQ. V trimming: 2 bases; J trimming: 0 bases; junction bases outside the gene matches: 12. The CDR3 spans 20 residues. The CDR3 DNA reads TGTGCCAGCAGCTTATTACCCTCCGGGACAGGAAGCTCCTATAATTCACCCCTCCACTTT. Encoded protein: CASSLLPSGTGSSYNSPLHF.

V usage is TRBV6-5 and J usage is TRBJ2-1; D might be TRBD1 (7 bases). Germline CDR1 and CDR2: MNHEY and SVGAGI. Trimming removed 6 bases at V and 4 bases at J, with 16 bases between. The CDR3 extends over 15 amino acids. The CDR3 DNA sequence: TGTGCCAGCAGACGGGGGACAGCAAGTTACAATGAGCAGTTCTTC. As protein: CASRRGTASYNEQFF.

The gene calls are TRBV5-5 and TRBJ1-4; D unclear. Trimming stripped 6 bases from V and 0 bases from J, with 15 bases between. The CDR3 runs 16 residues. Germline V gives CDR1 SGHKS, CDR2 YYEKEE (reference sequence). CDR3: CASIQSPAATNEKLFF. The CDR3 DNA reads as TGTGCCAGCATACAGTCCCCAGCAGCAACTAATGAAAAACTGTTTTTT.

This chain links TRBV11-2 with TRBJ1-5; 7 bases fit TRBD1. The CDR3 has 14 residues. Trimming removed 5 bases from V and 4 bases from J; junction bases left unmatched: 5. Germline V gene data show CDR1 as SGHAT and CDR2 as FQNNGV. The DNA for the CDR3 is TGTGCCAGCAGCCGGGGACAGAATAATCAGCCCCAGCATTTT. Amino acids: CASSRGQNNQPQHF. Complete variable domain (other parts from reference TRBV11-2 and TRBJ1-5): EAGVAQSPRYKIIEKRQSVAFWCNPISGHATLYWYQQILGQGPKLLIQFQNNGVVDDSQLPKDRFSAERLKGVDSTLKIQPAKLEDSAVYLCASSRGQNNQPQHFGDGTRLSIL.

The CDR3 DNA sequence: TGTGCCAGCAGTCAACAGTATGGCTACACCTTC. This codes for CASSQQYGYTF. The V call is TRBV6-6, the J call TRBJ1-2, with unresolved D. This CDR3 is built from 11 residues. V gave up 5 bases and J gave up 5 bases, with 6 bases separating them. CDR1 and CDR2 (germline): MNHNY, SVGAGI (reference sequence).

J is TRBJ1-6 and V is TRBV6-5; no clear D gene. V was trimmed by 8 bases and J by 0 bases, leaving 5 bases between them. The germline CDR1 and CDR2 sequences are MNHEY and SVGAGI. This CDR3 contains 13 residues. CDR3 nucleotide sequence: TGTGCCAGCGGTAGCTCCTATAATTCACCCCTCCACTTT. Translated: CASGSSYNSPLHF.

V usage is TRBV2 and J usage is TRBJ1-4; no clear D. The CDR3 runs to 12 residues. CDR1 and CDR2 (germline): SNHLY, FYNNEI. The V end was cut by 3 bases, the J end by 8 bases, with 7 bases between. The CDR3 protein is CASSDRLEKLFF. DNA for the CDR3: TGTGCCAGCAGTGATCGACTCGAAAAACTGTTTTTT.

The chain recombines TRBV14 with TRBJ2-7, with D perhaps TRBD2 (6 bases). V lost 2 bases and J lost 2, with 13 bases in between. The CDR3 is made up of 15 amino acids. Germline V gene data show CDR1 as SGHDN and CDR2 as FVKESK. For the CDR3, the DNA is TGTGCCAGCAGCCAAAGGTCTGGGGGGACCTACGAGCAGTACTTC. This translates into CASSQRSGGTYEQYF.

The rearrangement uses TRBV7-2 and TRBJ1-5; no definite D call. The CDR3 is made up of 12 amino acids. CDR1 is SGHTA, CDR2 FQGNSA, per germline. Trimming left V 5 bases short and J 1 base short, with 3 bases between. The CDR3 region is CASSLSNQPQHF. The CDR3 bases are TGTGCCAGCAGCCTCAGCAATCAGCCCCAGCATTTT.